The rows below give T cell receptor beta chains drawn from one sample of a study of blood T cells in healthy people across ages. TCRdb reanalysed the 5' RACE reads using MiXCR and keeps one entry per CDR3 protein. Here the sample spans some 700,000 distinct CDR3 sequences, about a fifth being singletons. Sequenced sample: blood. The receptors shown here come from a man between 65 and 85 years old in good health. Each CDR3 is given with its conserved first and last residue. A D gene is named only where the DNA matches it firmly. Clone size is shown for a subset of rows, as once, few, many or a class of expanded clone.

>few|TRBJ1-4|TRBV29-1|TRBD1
TGCAGCGTTCAACCAGGGGGGATTAATGAAAAACTGTTTTTT
CSVQPGGINEKLFF
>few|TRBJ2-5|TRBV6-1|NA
TGTGCCAGCAGTGACTTAATAGGCCGGGAAGAGACCCAGTACTTC
CASSDLIGREETQYF
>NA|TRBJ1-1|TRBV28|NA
TGTGCCAGCAGTTTCGCGGTCAGCTACACTGAAGCTTTCTTT
CASSFAVSYTEAFF
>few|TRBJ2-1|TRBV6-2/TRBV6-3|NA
TGTGCCAGCAGTTACCCCAATGGGGGCAATGAGCAGTTCTTC
CASSYPNGGNEQFF
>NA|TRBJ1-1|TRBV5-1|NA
TGCGCCAGCAAGAAACACGGCCAGGTGGTCACTGAAGCTTTCTTT
CASKKHGQVVTEAFF
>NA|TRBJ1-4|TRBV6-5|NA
TGTGCCAGCAGCTTGACATTTGGTACTGAAAAACTGTTTTTT
CASSLTFGTEKLFF
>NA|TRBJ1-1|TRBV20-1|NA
TGCAGTGCTAGTAAAGGGAGCACTGAAGCTTTCTTT
CSASKGSTEAFF
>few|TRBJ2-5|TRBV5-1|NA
TGCGCCAGCAAGGCAGGGGGGTCTCCAGGAGAGACCCAGTACTTC
CASKAGGSPGETQYF
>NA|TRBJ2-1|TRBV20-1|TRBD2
TGCAGTGCTCCCCCTTCGGCGGGGGTATACAATGAGCAGTTCTTC
CSAPPSAGVYNEQFF
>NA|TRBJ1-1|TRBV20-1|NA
TGCAGGGGGGTCCGGAGCACTGAAGCTTTCTTT
CRGVRSTEAFF
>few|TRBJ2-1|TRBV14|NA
TGTGCCAGCAGCCAACAAATCTCAGGGGTGGGAGGATATGAGCAGTTCTTC
CASSQQISGVGGYEQFF
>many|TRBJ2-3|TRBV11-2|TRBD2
TGTGCCAGCAGCACTTACAAAGGGACTAGCGGGACAGATACGCAGTATTTT
CASSTYKGTSGTDTQYF
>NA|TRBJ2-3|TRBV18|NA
TGTGCCAGCTCACCACAGGCCAGTACAGATACGCAGTATTTT
CASSPQASTDTQYF
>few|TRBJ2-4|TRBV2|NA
TGTGCCAGCAGGGGGGAGCCCAAAAACATTCAGTACTTC
CASRGEPKNIQYF
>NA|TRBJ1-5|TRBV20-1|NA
TGCAGTGCTAGAGCGACTACCAATTTTGATCAGCCCCAGCATTTT
CSARATTNFDQPQHF
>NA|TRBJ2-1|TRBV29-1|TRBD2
TGCAGCGTTCATACTAGCGACCGCTCCTACAATGAGCAGTTCTTC
CSVHTSDRSYNEQFF
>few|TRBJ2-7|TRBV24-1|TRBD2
TGTGCCACCAGTGCCAAGATCAGCGGCGATCAGCGGGGGCGTTATGTGCAGTACTTC
CATSAKISGDQRGRYVQYF
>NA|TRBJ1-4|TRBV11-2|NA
TGTGCCAGCAGCTTACTCCAGGGTCTCAGTACTAATGAAAAACTGTTTTTT
CASSLLQGLSTNEKLFF
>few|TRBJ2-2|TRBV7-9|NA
TGTGCCAGCAGCTTAGCCCGGAAGGGGGGCGCAGCGGGATACACCGGGGAGCTGTTTTTT
CASSLARKGGAAGYTGELFF
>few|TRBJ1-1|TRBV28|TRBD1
TGTGCCAGCAGGGACAGGCGACCCACTGAAGCTTTCTTT
CASRDRRPTEAFF
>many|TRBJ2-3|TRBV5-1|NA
TGCGCCAGCAGCCCACCTATATCCAGCGGTTCCACAGATACGCAGTATTTT
CASSPPISSGSTDTQYF
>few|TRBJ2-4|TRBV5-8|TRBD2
TGTGCCAGCAGCTTGGGACTAGCGGGGCGACAACACAAAAACATTCAGTACTTC
CASSLGLAGRQHKNIQYF
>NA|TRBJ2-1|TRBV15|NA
TGTGCCACCAGCAGAGATCTGCGCAGGGGAATATACAATGAGCAGTTCTTC
CATSRDLRRGIYNEQFF
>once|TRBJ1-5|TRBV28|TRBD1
TGTGCCAGCAGTCGAGTACAGGGGCGACAGCCCCAGCATTTT
CASSRVQGRQPQHF
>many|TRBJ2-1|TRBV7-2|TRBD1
TGTGCCAGCAGCTTGGCCGGGACAGGGGGCTACAATGAGCAGTTCTTC
CASSLAGTGGYNEQFF
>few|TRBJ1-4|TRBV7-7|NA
TGTGCCAGCAGCCCCTTTGGTGGGGCGGGTGAAAAACTGTTTTTT
CASSPFGGAGEKLFF
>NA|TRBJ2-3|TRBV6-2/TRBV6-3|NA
TGTGCCAGCAGGCGAGTAGCTACAGATACGCAGTATTTT
CASRRVATDTQYF
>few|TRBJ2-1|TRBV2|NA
TGTGCCAGCAGTCCCCCTGCCTCCTACAATGAGCAGTTCTTC
CASSPPASYNEQFF
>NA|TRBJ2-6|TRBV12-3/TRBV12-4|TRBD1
TGTGCCAGCAGTCCAAGACAGGGGGGATGCTCTGGGGCCAACGTCCTGACTTTC
CASSPRQGGCSGANVLTF
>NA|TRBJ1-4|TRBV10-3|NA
TGTGCCATCAGTAGAAGACAGCCAGCGGATGAAAAACTGTTTTTT
CAISRRQPADEKLFF
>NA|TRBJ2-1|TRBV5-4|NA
TGTGCCAGCAGCTACACAAGATCAGGCAATGAGCAGTTCTTC
CASSYTRSGNEQFF
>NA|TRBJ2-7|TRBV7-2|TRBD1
TGTGTCAGCAGCTTAGCGCGGACAGGGGGCTACGAGCAGTACTTC
CVSSLARTGGYEQYF
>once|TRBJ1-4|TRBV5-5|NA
TGTGCCAGCAGATCCGGGTATCCAACTAATGAAAAACTGTTTTTT
CASRSGYPTNEKLFF
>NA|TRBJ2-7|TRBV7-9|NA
TGTGCCAGCAGAGACAGGCACTACGAGCAGTACTTC
CASRDRHYEQYF
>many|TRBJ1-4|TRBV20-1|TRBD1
TGCAGTGCTATTTACAGGGGGCGTGATGAAAAACTGTTTTTT
CSAIYRGRDEKLFF
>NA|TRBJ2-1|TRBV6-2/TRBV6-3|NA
TGTGCCAGCAGTAGACGGGACTTTCGCAATGAGCAGTTCTTC
CASSRRDFRNEQFF
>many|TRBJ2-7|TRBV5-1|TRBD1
TGCGCCAGCAGTCCCGGACAGGGCCCTTTCTCCTACGAGCAGTACTTC
CASSPGQGPFSYEQYF